This T cell receptor beta chain was recovered during a study of T-cell memory formation after mild COVID-19. Concerning this clonotype itself: What it binds is unknown.

TCRdb re-called the 5' RACE reads through MiXCR, storing one row per CDR3 protein. The repertoire holds around 300,000 distinct CDR3 sequences, roughly an eighth seen once, with around 23% in the top ten. Trimming took 1 base from V and 3 from J, leaving 15 bases between them. The V gene's germline CDR1 is MNHEY and CDR2 SMNVEV (reference sequence). This CDR3 contains 17 residues. Study-wide findings and caveats: In pre-infection memory, a portion of responding clones appeared, which suggested that cross-reactive memory joined.

The rearrangement uses TRBV27 and TRBJ2-2; tentative D call: TRBD2 (5 bases). This receptor was identified in a man between 18 and 29 years old who had mild COVID-19 (a few samples of this study predate the infection). Cell type and time point are not known. Sequenced: PBMCs or a T cell subset sorted from them (not recorded which). In nucleotides, the CDR3 is TGTGCCAGCAGTTTATTGCGTCCCGTCGGGGACACCGGGGAGCTGTTTTTT. It is translated as CASSLLRPVGDTGELFF.